The clone carrying this T cell receptor (beta chain) was seen more than once but under ten times. The target antigen is unknown. Germline V gene lookup returns CDR1 MNHEY and CDR2 SVGEGT. Trimming cost V 6 bases and J 4 bases, with 9 bases left between them. The CDR3 totals 12 residues. These data come from a study of response to subunit inactivated influenza vaccine. Study-level results: Authors suggested each seasonal flu vaccination may recruit only limited numbers of new T cells.

MiXCR was run by TCRdb on the RT-PCR reads, yielding one entry per CDR3 protein. The profile shows 700,000 to 800,000 distinct CDR3 sequences, around 20% of them singletons. This specimen consisted of PBMCs from blood, obtained roughly 5 days after vaccination. The TCR originated in a man aged 45 to 65 who received an inactivated influenza vaccine. The chain recombines TRBV6-2 or TRBV6-3 with TRBJ1-1; D is unresolved. The CDR3 DNA sequence: TGTGCCAGCAGCACGGTTACCACTGAAGCTTTCTTT. Translation: CASSTVTTEAFF.